This TCR beta chain stems from a study of shared clonotypes between healthy human individuals. CDR1 and CDR2 from the germline V gene are SGHVS and FQNEAQ. CDR3 length equals 15 residues. The germline V and J ends were trimmed by 6 bases and 2 bases, with 14 bases remaining between them. It was about 180 ng DNA, approximately 30,000 T cell genomes, that sorted-subset replicate PCRs used. Produced via immunoSEQ multiplex PCR; TCRdb's table is partial and in-frame only. The data hold more than 400,000 clones, with 96% observed a single time. The receptor's source is a woman in her 30s in good health. Sequencing input: naive CD4+ T cells sorted from blood. The subset: CD45RA+ positively selected. This chain connects TRBV7-8 to TRBJ1-5; weak D call: TRBD1 (5 bases). The CDR3 DNA reads as TGTGCCAGCAGTGCCCGGTGGGGCGGCAATCAGCCCCAGCATTTT. It translates to CASSARWGGNQPQHF.